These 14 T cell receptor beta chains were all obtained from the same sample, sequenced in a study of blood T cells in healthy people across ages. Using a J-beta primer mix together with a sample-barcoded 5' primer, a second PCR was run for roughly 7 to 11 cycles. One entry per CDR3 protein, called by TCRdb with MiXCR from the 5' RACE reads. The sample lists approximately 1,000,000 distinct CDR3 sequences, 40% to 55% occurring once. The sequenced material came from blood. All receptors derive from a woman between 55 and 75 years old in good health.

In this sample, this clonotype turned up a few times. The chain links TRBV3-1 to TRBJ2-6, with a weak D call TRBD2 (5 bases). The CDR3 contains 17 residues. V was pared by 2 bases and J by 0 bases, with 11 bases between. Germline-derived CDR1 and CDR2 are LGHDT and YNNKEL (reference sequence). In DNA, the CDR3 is TGTGCCAGCAGCCAACCGGGAACCCCCTCTGGGGCCAACGTCCTGACTTTC. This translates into CASSQPGTPSGANVLTF.

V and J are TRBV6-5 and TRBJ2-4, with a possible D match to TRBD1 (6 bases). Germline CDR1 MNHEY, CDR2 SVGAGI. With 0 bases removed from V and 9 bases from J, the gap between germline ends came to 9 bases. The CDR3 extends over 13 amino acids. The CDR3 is CASSYSGGLIQYF. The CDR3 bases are TGTGCCAGCAGTTACTCTGGGGGCCTCATTCAGTACTTC.

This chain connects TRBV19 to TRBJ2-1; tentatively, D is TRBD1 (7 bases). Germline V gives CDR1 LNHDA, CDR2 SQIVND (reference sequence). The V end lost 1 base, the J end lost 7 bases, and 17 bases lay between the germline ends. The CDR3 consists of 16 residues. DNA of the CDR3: TGTGCCAGTAGTATAGGAGGAGGGGGCGCCATGAATGAGCAGTTCTTC. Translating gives CASSIGGGGAMNEQFF.

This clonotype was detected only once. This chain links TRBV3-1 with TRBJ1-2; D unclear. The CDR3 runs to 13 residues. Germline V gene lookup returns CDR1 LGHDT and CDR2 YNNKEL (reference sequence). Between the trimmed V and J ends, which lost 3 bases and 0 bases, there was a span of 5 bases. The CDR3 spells CASSQDPNYGYTF. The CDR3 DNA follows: TGTGCCAGCAGCCAGGACCCTAACTATGGCTACACCTTC.

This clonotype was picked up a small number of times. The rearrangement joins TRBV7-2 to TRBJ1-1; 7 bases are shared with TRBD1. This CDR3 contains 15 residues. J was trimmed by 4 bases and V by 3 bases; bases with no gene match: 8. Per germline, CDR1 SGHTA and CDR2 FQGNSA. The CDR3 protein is CASSFRQGIGTEAFF. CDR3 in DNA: TGTGCCAGCAGCTTTCGACAGGGTATTGGCACTGAAGCTTTCTTT.

CDR3 in DNA: TGCGCCAGCAGCCAAGGGGCAGGGAGAAGGGAGACCCAGTACTTC. Translated: CASSQGAGRRETQYF. The chain joins TRBV4-1 to TRBJ2-5; D may correspond to TRBD1 or TRBD2 (5 bases each). The ends were cut back, 1 base at V and 5 bases at J, with 14 bases in the middle. There are 15 residues in the CDR3. In germline, CDR1 is MGHRA, CDR2 YSYEKL.

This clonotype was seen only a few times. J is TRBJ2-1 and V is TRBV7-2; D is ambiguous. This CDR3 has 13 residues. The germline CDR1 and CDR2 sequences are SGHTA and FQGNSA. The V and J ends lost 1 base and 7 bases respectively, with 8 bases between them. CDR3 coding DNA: TGTGCCAGCAGCTTAGGCTGGCTTAATGAGCAGTTCTTC. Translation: CASSLGWLNEQFF. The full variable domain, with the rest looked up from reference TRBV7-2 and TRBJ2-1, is GAGVSQSPSNKVTEKGKDVELRCDPISGHTALYWYRQSLGQGLEFLIYFQGNSAPDKSGLPSDRFSAERTGGSVSTLTIQRTQQEDSAVYLCASSLGWLNEQFFGPGTRLTVL.

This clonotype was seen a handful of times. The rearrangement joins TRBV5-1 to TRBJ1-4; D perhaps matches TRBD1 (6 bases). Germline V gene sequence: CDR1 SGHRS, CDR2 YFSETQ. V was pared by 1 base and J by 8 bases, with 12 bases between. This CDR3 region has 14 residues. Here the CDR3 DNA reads TGCGCCAGCAGCTTGCGGGCAGGGGAGGAAAAACTGTTTTTT. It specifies CASSLRAGEEKLFF.

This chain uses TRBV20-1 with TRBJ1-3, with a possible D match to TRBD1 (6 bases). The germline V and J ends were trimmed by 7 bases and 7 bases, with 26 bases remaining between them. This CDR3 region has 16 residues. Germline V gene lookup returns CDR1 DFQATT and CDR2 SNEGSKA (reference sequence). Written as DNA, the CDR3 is TGCAGTGTGGCAGGCCAGGGGAGACTAGAGGTTAACACCATATATTTT. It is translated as CSVAGQGRLEVNTIYF.

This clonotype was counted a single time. CDR3 sequence: CASGESGMYNEQFF. DNA for the CDR3: TGTGCCAGCGGGGAGAGCGGGATGTACAATGAGCAGTTCTTC. The V and J genes are TRBV2 and TRBJ2-1, with 7 bases fitting TRBD2. The germline V gene has CDR1 SNHLY and CDR2 FYNNEI. Trimming at V came to 8 bases and at J to 4 bases, leaving 8 bases not matched to a gene. The CDR3 is 14 amino acids. Together with reference TRBV2 and TRBJ2-1, the CDR3 gives the full variable domain: EPEVTQTPSHQVTQMGQEVILRCVPISNHLYFYWYRQILGQKVEFLVSFYNNEISEKSEIFDDQFSVERPDGSNFTLKIRSTKLEDSAMYFCASGESGMYNEQFFGPGTRLTVL.

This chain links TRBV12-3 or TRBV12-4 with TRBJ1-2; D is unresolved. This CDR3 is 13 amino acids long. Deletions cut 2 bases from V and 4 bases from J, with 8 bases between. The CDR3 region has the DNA TGTGCCAGCAGTTTATCCCTCTCCTATGGCTACACCTTC. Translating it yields CASSLSLSYGYTF.

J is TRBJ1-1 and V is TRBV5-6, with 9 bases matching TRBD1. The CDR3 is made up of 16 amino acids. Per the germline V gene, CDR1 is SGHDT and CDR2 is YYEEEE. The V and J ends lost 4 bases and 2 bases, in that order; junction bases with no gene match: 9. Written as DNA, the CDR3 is TGTGCCAGCAGCCGTCCCGGGACAGGGCGTAACACTGAAGCTTTCTTT. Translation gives CASSRPGTGRNTEAFF.

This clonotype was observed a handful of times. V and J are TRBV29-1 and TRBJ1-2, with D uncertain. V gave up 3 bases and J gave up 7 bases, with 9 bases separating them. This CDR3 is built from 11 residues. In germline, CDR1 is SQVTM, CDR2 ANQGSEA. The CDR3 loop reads CSVEARSGYTF. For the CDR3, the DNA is TGCAGCGTTGAGGCGAGGAGTGGCTACACCTTC.

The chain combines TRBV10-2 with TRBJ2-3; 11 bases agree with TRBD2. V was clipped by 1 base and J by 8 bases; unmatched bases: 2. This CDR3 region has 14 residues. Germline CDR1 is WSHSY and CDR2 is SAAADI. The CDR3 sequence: CASSELAGGSTQYF. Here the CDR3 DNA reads TGCGCCAGCAGTGAGTTAGCGGGAGGGTCTACGCAGTATTTT.